This entry features one T cell receptor (beta chain) sequence. Its antigen is as yet unknown. CDR3 size: 14 residues. The germline CDR1 and CDR2 sequences are MGHRA and YSYEKL. V lost 0 bases and J lost 6, with 9 bases in between. This entry comes from a study of cytomegalovirus exposure and HLA in healthy donors. Study-wide results and caveats: The majority of CMV-associated TCR beta chains were reported as apparently HLA-restricted in a later analysis.

PCR used 60 Vbeta primers and 13 Jbeta primers. As handled by the study authors: Later analysis identified some 88 million unique TCR beta chains, approximately 10 million shared. Here immunoSEQ multiplex PCR was the method, and the copy in TCRdb shows in-frame clones only, minus some. Clone size and V and J calls were adopted from that table, with D and trimming inferred from the DNA. The sample records around 150,000 clones, about four fifths being singletons. Sequences were obtained from PBMCs. The origin of this receptor is a human donor in good health. The V call is TRBV4-1, the J call TRBJ2-1; D call uncertain. Written as DNA, the CDR3 is TGCGCCAGCAGCCAAGACAGCGCGGTCAATGAGCAGTTCTTC. Residues: CASSQDSAVNEQFF.